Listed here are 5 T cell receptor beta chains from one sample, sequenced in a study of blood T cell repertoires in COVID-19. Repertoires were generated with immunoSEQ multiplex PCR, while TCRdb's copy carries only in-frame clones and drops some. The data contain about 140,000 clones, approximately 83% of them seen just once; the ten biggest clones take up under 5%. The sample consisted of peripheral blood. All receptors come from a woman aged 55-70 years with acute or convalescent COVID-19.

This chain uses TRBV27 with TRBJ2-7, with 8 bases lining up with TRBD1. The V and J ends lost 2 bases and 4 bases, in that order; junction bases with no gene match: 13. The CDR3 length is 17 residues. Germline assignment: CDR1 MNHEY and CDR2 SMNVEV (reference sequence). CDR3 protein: CASSLAGPGTGAYEQYF. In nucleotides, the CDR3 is TGTGCCAGCAGTTTAGCGGGACCCGGGACAGGCGCGTACGAGCAGTACTTC.

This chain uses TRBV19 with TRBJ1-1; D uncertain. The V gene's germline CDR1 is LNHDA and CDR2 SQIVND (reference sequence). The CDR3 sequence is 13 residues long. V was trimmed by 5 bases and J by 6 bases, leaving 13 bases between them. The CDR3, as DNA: TGTGCCAGTAGTGGTTCAGGTTGGGCTGAAGCTTTCTTT. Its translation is CASSGSGWAEAFF.

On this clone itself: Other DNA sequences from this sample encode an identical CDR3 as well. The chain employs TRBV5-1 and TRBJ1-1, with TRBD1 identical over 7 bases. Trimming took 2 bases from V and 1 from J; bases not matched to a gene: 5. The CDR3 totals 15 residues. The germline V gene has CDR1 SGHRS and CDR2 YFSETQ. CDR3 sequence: CASSLGAGGNTEAFF. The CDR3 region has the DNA TGCGCCAGCAGCTTAGGGGCAGGGGGGAACACTGAAGCTTTCTTT.

CDR3 amino acids: CASSLRIAGVVDEQFF. DNA of the CDR3: TGTGCCAGCAGCTTAAGAATAGCGGGAGTAGTGGATGAGCAGTTCTTC. The chain joins TRBV11-1 to TRBJ2-1; TRBD2 matches 9 bases. The V gene's germline CDR1 is SGHAT and CDR2 FQDESV (reference sequence). Unmatched junction bases numbered 10, after V lost 2 bases and J lost 8 bases. This CDR3 contains 16 residues.

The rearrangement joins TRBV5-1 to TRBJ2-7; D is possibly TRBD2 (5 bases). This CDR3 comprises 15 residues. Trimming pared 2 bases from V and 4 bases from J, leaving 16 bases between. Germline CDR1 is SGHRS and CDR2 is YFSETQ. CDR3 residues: CASSFGYREEYEQYF. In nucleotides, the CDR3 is TGCGCCAGCAGCTTTGGGTACCGGGAAGAATACGAGCAGTACTTC.